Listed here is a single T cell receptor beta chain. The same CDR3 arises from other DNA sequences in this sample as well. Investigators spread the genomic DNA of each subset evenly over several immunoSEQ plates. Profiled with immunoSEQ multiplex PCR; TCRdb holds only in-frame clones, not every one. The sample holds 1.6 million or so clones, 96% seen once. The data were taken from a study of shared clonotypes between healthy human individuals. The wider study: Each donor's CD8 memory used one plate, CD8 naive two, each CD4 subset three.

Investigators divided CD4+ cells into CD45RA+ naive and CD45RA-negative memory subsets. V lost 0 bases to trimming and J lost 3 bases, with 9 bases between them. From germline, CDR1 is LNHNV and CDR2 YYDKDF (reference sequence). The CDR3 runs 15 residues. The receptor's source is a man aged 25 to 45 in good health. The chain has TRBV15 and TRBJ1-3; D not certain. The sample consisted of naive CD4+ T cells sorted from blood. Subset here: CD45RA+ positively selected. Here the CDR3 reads CATSRDRGSGNTIYF. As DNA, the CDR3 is TGTGCCACCAGCAGAGATCGGGGTAGTGGAAACACCATATATTTT.